This T cell receptor (beta chain) originates from a study of OX40 agonist ivuxolimab in advanced cancers. The CDR3 extends over 15 amino acids. V lost 2 bases and J lost 2; bases outside the gene matches: 3. CDR1 is SGDLS and CDR2 is YYNGEE in the germline V gene. About this clone: This sample includes further DNA sequences coding for the same CDR3.

Generated by immunoSEQ multiplex PCR, the TCRdb table keeps only in-frame clones and is missing some. The data contain about 100,000 clones, about nine tenths of them singletons. Source: CD4+ or CD8+ T cells sorted from blood, taken in a trial of the OX40 agonist ivuxolimab. The chain joins TRBV9 to TRBJ1-3; 8 bases match TRBD1. The TCR comes from an adult with an advanced solid tumor such as melanoma, head and neck, liver or kidney cancer. The CDR3 DNA follows: TGTGCCAGCAGCGTGTCACAGGGGGCTGGAAACACCATATATTTT. This codes for CASSVSQGAGNTIYF.